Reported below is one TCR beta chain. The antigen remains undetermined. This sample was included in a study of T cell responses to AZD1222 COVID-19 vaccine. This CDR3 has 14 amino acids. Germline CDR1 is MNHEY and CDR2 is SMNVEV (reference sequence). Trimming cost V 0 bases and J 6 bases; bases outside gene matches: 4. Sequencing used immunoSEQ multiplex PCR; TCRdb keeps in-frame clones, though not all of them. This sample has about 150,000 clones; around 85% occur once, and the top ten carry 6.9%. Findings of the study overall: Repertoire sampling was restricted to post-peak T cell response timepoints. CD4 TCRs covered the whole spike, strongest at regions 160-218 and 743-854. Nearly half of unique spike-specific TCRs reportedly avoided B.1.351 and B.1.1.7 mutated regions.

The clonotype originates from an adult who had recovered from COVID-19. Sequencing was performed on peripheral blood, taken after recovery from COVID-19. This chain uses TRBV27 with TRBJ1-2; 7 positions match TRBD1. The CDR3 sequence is CASSLSGQGDGYTF. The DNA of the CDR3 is TGTGCCAGCAGTTTATCGGGGCAGGGGGATGGCTACACCTTC.